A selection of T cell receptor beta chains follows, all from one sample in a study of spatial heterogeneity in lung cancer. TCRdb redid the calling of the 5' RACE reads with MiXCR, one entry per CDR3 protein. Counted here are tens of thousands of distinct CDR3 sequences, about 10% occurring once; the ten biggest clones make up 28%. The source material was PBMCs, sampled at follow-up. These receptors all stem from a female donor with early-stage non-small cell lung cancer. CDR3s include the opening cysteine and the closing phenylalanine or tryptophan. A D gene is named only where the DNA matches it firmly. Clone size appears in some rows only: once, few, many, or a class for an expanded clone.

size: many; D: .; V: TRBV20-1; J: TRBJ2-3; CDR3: CSGSGINHDTQYF; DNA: TGCAGTGGCTCGGGGATCAACCACGATACGCAGTATTTT
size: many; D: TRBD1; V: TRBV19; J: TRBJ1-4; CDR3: CASRQGPGGLFF; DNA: TGTGCCAGCCGACAGGGCCCGGGGGGACTGTTTTTT
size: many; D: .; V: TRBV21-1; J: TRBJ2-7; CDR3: CASSAVDRVRKKDEQYF; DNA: TGTGCCAGCAGCGCCGTCGACAGGGTAAGGAAGAAGGACGAGCAGTACTTC
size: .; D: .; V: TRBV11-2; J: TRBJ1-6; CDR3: CASSLPFGGAPNSPLHF; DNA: TGTGCCAGCAGCTTGCCCTTCGGGGGGGCTCCTAATTCACCCCTCCACTTT
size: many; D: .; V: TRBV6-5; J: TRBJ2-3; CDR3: CASSPRALDTQYF; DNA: TGTGCCAGCAGTCCAAGGGCATTAGATACGCAGTATTTT
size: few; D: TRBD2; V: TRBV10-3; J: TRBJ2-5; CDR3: CAISEGVAGVETQYF; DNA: TGTGCCATCAGTGAGGGGGTAGCGGGGGTGGAGACCCAGTACTTC
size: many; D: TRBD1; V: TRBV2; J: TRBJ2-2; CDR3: CASSLTGADGELFF; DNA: TGTGCCAGCAGCCTGACAGGGGCCGACGGGGAGCTGTTTTTT
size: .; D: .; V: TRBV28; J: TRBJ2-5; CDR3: CASSLSPQQETQYF; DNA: TGTGCCAGCAGTTTAAGTCCCCAGCAAGAGACCCAGTACTTC
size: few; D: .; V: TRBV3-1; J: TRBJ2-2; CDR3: CASSQGGQNTGELFF; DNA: TGTGCCAGCAGCCAAGGGGGCCAGAACACCGGGGAGCTGTTTTTT
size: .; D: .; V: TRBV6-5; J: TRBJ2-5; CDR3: CASRRDKQETQYF; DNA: TGTGCCAGCAGGCGGGACAAGCAAGAGACCCAGTACTTC
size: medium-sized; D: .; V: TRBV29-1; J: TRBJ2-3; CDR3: CSVEDWDTQYF; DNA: TGCAGCGTTGAAGATTGGGATACGCAGTATTTT
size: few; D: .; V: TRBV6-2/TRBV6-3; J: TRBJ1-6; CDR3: CASSLSGGTLHF; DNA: TGTGCCAGCAGTCTTTCCGGGGGGACCCTCCACTTT
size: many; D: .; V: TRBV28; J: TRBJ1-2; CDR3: CASSLFSPPVYTF; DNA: TGTGCCAGCAGTTTATTCTCCCCTCCTGTCTACACCTTC
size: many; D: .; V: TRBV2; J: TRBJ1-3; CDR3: CASTRTRAAGNTIYF; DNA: TGTGCCAGCACCCGAACTAGGGCTGCTGGAAACACCATATATTTT
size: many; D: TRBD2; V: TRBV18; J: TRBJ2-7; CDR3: CASSPTSGGSFSSYEQYF; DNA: TGTGCCAGCTCCCCTACTAGCGGGGGATCATTCAGCTCCTACGAGCAGTACTTC
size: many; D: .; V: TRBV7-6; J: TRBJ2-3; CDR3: CASSLVPSRDTQYF; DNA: TGTGCCAGCAGCTTAGTGCCCTCCCGGGATACGCAGTATTTT
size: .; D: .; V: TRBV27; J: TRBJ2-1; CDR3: CASSPQGLLSSYNEQFF; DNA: TGTGCCAGCAGTCCCCAGGGACTTCTTAGCTCCTACAATGAGCAGTTCTTC
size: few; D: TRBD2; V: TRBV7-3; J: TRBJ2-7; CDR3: CASRSGTTYEQYF; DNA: TGTGCCAGCAGGTCCGGGACTACCTACGAGCAGTACTTC
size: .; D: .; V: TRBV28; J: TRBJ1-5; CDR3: CAIHARGGQPQHF; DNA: TGTGCCATTCACGCCAGGGGAGGGCAGCCCCAGCATTTT
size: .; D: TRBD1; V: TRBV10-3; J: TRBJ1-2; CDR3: CAKRDSLFSGYTF; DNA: TGTGCCAAAAGGGACAGTTTATTTAGTGGCTACACCTTC
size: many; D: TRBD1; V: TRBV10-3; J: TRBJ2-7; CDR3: CAIRGDRAGYEQYF; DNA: TGTGCCATCAGGGGAGACAGGGCGGGCTACGAGCAGTACTTC
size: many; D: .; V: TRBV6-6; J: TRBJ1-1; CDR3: CASSYSGETEAFF; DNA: TGTGCCAGCAGTTACTCAGGGGAAACTGAAGCTTTCTTT
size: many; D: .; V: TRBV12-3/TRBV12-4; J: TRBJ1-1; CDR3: CASSFPEGPGGTEAFF; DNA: TGTGCCAGCAGTTTCCCGGAAGGACCTGGGGGCACTGAAGCTTTCTTT
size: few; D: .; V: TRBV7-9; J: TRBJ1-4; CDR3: CASSPRGSPFNEKLFF; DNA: TGTGCCAGCAGCCCAAGGGGGTCGCCGTTTAATGAAAAACTGTTTTTT
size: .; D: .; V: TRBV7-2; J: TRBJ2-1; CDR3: CASRSGGSSYNEQFF; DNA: TGTGCCAGCAGGTCGGGGGGCAGCTCCTACAATGAGCAGTTCTTC
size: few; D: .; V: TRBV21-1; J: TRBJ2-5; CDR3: CREGNGETQYF; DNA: TGCCGAGAAGGGAACGGAGAGACCCAGTACTTC
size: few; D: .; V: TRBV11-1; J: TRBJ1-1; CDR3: CASSLGGGTTEAFF; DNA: TGTGCCAGCAGTCTGGGCGGCGGGACCACTGAAGCTTTCTTT
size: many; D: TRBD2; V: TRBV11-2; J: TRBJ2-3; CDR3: CASSLGGSGEGDTQYF; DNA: TGTGCCAGCAGCTTAGGAGGTAGCGGGGAAGGGGATACGCAGTATTTT
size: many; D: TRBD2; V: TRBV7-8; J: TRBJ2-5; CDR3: CASSPWTSGGALETQYF; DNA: TGTGCCAGCAGCCCCTGGACTAGCGGGGGGGCCTTGGAGACCCAGTACTTC
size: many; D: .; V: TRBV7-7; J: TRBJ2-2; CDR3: CASSLRAADGELFF; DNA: TGTGCCAGCAGCTTAAGGGCGGCGGACGGGGAGCTGTTTTTT
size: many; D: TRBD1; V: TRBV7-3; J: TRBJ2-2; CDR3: CASSSAQGVMSGELFF; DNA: TGTGCCAGCAGCTCGGCGCAGGGGGTAATGTCCGGGGAGCTGTTTTTT
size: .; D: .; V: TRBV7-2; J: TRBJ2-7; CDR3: CASSLSFGPLSYEQYF; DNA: TGTGCCAGCAGCTTAAGTTTTGGACCTCTGTCCTACGAGCAGTACTTC
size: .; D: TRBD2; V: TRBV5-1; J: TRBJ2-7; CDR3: CASSVSGITYEQYF; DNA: TGCGCCAGCAGCGTGAGCGGGATCACCTACGAGCAGTACTTC
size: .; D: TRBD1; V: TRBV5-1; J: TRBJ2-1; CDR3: CASSPGQANPSYNEQFF; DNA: TGCGCCAGCAGCCCAGGACAGGCAAACCCCTCCTACAATGAGCAGTTCTTC
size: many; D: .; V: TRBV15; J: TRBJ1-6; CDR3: CATSRDREVSPLHF; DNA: TGTGCCACCAGCAGAGACAGGGAGGTCTCACCCCTCCACTTT
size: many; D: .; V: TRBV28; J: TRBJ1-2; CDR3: CASSFQVGYTF; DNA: TGTGCCAGCAGTTTTCAAGTTGGCTACACCTTC
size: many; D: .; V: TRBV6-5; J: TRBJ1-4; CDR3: CASSYEGGGEKLFF; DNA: TGTGCCAGCAGTTATGAGGGAGGGGGTGAAAAACTGTTTTTT
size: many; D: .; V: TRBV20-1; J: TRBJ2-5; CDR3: CSAAPPGRQETQYF; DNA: TGCAGTGCAGCCCCCCCGGGTCGGCAAGAGACCCAGTACTTC
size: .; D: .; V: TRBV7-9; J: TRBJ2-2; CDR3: CASSPITGELFF; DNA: TGTGCCAGCAGCCCTATAACCGGGGAGCTGTTTTTT
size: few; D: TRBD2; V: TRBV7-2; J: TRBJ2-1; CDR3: CASSLSRSSGGPREQFF; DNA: TGTGCCAGCAGCCTAAGTAGGAGTAGCGGGGGGCCCCGTGAGCAGTTCTTC
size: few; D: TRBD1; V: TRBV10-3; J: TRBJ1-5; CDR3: CAIRPGQGAGQPQHF; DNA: TGTGCCATCAGACCGGGACAGGGGGCCGGGCAGCCCCAGCATTTT
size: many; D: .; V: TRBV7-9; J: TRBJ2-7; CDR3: CASTFLGGYEQYF; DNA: TGTGCCAGCACCTTCTTAGGGGGTTACGAGCAGTACTTC
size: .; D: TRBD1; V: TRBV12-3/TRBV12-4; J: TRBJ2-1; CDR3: CVSRATGTGNNEQFF; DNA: TGTGTCAGCAGAGCAACCGGGACAGGGAACAATGAGCAGTTCTTC
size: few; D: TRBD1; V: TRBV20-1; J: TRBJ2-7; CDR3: CSATPPWGTGIYEQYF; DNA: TGCAGTGCTACCCCCCCGTGGGGGACAGGGATCTACGAGCAGTACTTC
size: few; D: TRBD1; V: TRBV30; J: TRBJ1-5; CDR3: CAWSGTSGGNQPQHF; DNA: TGTGCCTGGAGTGGGACTTCAGGGGGGAATCAGCCCCAGCATTTT
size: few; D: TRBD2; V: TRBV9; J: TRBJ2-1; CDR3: CASSAEGLGNSEQFF; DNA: TGTGCCAGCAGCGCGGAGGGACTAGGGAACAGTGAGCAGTTCTTC
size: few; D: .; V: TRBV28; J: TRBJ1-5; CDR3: CASSFLQEGNQPQHF; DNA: TGTGCCAGCAGTTTTTTGCAGGAGGGCAATCAGCCCCAGCATTTT
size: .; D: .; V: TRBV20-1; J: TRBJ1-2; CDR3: CSARAQDDRFYGYTF; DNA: TGCAGTGCTAGGGCTCAGGATGACAGATTCTATGGCTACACCTTC
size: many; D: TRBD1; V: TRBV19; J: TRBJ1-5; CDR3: CASSPGGLGGNQPQHF; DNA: TGTGCCAGTAGTCCAGGGGGTCTCGGTGGCAATCAGCCCCAGCATTTT
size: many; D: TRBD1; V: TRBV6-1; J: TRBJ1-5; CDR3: CASSQKGDRQQSQHF; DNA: TGTGCCAGCAGTCAAAAGGGGGACAGACAGCAATCGCAGCATTTT
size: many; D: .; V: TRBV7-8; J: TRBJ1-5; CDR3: CASSPSGVGSNQPQHF; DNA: TGTGCCAGCAGCCCATCGGGGGTAGGAAGCAATCAGCCCCAGCATTTT
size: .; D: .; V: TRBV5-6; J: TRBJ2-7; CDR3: CASSLASTSYEQYF; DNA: TGTGCCAGCAGCTTGGCTAGTACCTCCTACGAGCAGTACTTC
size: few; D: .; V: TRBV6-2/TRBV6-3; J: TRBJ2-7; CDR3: CASSIGYEQYF; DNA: TGTGCCAGCAGCATAGGCTACGAGCAGTACTTC
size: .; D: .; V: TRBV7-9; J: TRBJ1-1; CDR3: CASSGLTEAFF; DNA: TGTGCCAGCAGCGGTTTGACTGAAGCTTTCTTT
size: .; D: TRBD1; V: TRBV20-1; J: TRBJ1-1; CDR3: CSARDPRQGGFTEAFF; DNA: TGCAGTGCTAGAGATCCCCGACAGGGCGGTTTCACTGAAGCTTTCTTT
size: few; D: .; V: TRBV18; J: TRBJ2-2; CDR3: CASSPSGSNTGELFF; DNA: TGTGCCAGCTCACCAAGCGGGTCGAACACCGGGGAGCTGTTTTTT
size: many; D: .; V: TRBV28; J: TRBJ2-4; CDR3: CASTRGDSFDIQYF; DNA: TGTGCCAGCACCCGAGGGGATAGTTTCGACATTCAGTACTTC
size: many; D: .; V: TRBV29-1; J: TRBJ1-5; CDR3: CSAGHPNQPQHF; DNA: TGCAGCGCCGGACATCCCAATCAGCCCCAGCATTTT
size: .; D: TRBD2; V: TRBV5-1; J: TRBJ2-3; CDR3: CASSSSGGATDTQYF; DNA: TGCGCCAGCAGCTCTAGCGGGGGGGCCACAGATACGCAGTATTTT